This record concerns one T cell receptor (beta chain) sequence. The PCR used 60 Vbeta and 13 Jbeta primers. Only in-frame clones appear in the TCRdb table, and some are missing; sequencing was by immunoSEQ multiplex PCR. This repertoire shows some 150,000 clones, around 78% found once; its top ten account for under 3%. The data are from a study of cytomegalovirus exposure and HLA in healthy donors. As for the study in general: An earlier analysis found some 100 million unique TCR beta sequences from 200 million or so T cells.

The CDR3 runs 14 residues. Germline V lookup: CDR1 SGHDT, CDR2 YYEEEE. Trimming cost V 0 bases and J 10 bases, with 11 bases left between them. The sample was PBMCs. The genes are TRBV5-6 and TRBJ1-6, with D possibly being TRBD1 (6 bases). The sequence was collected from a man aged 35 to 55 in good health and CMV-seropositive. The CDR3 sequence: CASSLGGQVSPLHF. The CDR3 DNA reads TGTGCCAGCAGCTTGGGGGGGCAAGTCTCACCCCTCCACTTT.